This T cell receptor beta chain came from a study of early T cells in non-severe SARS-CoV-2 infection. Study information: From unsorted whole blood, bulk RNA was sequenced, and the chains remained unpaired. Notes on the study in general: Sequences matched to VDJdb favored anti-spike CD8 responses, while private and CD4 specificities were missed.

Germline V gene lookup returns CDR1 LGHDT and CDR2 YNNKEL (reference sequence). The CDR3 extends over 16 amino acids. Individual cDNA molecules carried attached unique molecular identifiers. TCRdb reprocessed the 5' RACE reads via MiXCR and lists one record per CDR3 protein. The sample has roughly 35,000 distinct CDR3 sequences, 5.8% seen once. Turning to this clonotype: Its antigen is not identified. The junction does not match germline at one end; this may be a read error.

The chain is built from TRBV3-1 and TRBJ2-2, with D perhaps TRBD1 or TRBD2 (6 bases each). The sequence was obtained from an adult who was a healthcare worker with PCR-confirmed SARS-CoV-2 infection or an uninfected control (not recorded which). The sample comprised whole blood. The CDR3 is CACSQSGASRSGELFF. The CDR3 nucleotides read TGTGCCTGCAGCCAATCGGGGGCTTCCCGGTCCGGGGAGCTGTTTTTT.